The 4 T cell receptor beta chains below all came from one sample that was sequenced in a study of T-cell memory formation after mild COVID-19. TCRdb independently ran MiXCR on the 5' RACE reads; one entry per CDR3 protein. The sample includes about half a million distinct CDR3 sequences, over 15% of them seen just once. Sequenced: PBMCs or a T cell subset sorted from them (not recorded which). Source of these receptors: an adult woman who had mild COVID-19 (a few samples of this study predate the infection). Cell type and time point are not known.

This chain links TRBV7-6 with TRBJ2-1; 7 nucleotides align to TRBD2. Per the germline V gene, CDR1 is SGHVS and CDR2 is FNYEAQ. V gave up 2 bases and J gave up 4 bases; unmatched junction bases: 5. The CDR3 has 15 residues. CDR3 in DNA: TGTGCCAGCAGCTTATGGCGGGAGAGATACAATGAGCAGTTCTTC. It yields the protein CASSLWRERYNEQFF.

This clonotype was counted between two and nine times. The V call is TRBV30, the J call TRBJ1-2; 7 nucleotides line up with TRBD1. The V and J ends lost 3 bases and 6 bases, in that order; junction bases with no gene match: 13. CDR1 and CDR2 from the germline V gene are GTSNPN and SVGIG (reference sequence). CDR3 length: 15 residues. The CDR3 sequence is CAWRESGQPYHGYTF. CDR3 nucleotides: TGTGCCTGGAGAGAGTCGGGACAGCCGTACCATGGCTACACCTTC. The whole variable domain, filled in from reference TRBV30 and TRBJ1-2, reads SQTIHQWPATLVQPVGSPLSLECTVEGTSNPNLYWYRQAAGRGLQLLFYSVGIGQISSEVPQNLSASRPQDRQFILSSKKLLLSDSGFYLCAWRESGQPYHGYTFGSGTRLTVV.

CDR3 nucleotides: TGTGCCAGCAGTTACTCAGGGGGAGGGTACACTGAAGCTTTCTTT. This gives the protein CASSYSGGGYTEAFF. The V and J genes are TRBV6-5 and TRBJ1-1; tentatively, D is TRBD1 (6 bases). CDR3 length equals 15 residues. The germline V gene encodes CDR1 MNHEY and CDR2 SVGAGI. Trimming removed 0 bases at V and 3 bases at J, with 11 bases between.

Ten or more counts support this clonotype. This chain joins TRBV29-1 and TRBJ1-1; tentative D call: TRBD1 (6 bases). The CDR3 runs to 12 residues. CDR1 is SQVTM and CDR2 is ANQGSEA in the germline V gene. Trimming stripped 7 bases from V and 4 bases from J, with 13 bases between. DNA of the CDR3: TGCAGCGCCAGACAGGTGATCACTGAAGCTTTCTTT. It specifies CSARQVITEAFF.